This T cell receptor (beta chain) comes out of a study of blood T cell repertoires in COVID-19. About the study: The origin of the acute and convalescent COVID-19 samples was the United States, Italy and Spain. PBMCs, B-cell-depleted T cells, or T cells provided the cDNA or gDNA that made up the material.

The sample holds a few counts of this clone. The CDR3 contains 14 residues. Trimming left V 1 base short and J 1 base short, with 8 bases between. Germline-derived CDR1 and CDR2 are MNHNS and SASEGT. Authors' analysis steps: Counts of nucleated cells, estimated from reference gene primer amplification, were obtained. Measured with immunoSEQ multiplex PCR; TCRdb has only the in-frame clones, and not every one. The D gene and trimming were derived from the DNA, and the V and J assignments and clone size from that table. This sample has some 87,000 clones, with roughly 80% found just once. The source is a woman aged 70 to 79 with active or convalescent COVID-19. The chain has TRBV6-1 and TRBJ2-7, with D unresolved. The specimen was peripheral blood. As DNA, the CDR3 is TGTGCCAGCAGTGAAGATGTCAGATCCTACGAGCAGTACTTC. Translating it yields CASSEDVRSYEQYF.